This TCR beta chain was captured in a study of regulatory T cells in long-lasting Graves disease. As to time point: persistent/refractory GD, antithyroid drugs over 5 years with positive TRAb. Scientists built the TCR library using RNA that was extracted from PBMCs. J lost 6 bases, V lost 5 bases, and 8 bases had no gene match. This CDR3 is 14 amino acids long. In germline, CDR1 is MNHNS, CDR2 SASEGT. Construction of TCR beta libraries relied on iRepertoire HTBI primers and on Arm-PCR targeting CDR3 regions. From the multiplex PCR reads, TCRdb called clonotypes with MiXCR, one entry per CDR3 protein. The sample gives 600,000 to 850,000 distinct CDR3 sequences, around 30% of which show up once; 35% to 55% is in the top ten.

The rearrangement uses TRBV6-1 and TRBJ1-2, with TRBD1 identical over 8 bases. This sequence originates from a female donor with Graves disease. Sequencing was performed on peripheral blood mononuclear cells (PBMCs), taken when the disease was refractory, from a patient treated with antithyroid drugs. The CDR3 spells CASSPATGANGYTF. The CDR3 DNA follows: TGTGCCAGCAGTCCGGCGACAGGGGCAAATGGCTACACCTTC.